Detailed here is one T cell receptor beta chain. Antigen unknown. This specimen belongs to a study of cytomegalovirus exposure and HLA in healthy donors. Study-wide points: As was reported, the HLA-A and HLA-B alleles of most subjects were accurately predicted from TCR beta sequences. Rare TCR sequences dominated, though some public TCRs recurred in many donors. Later analysis associated a missense DCLRE1C variant with TCR beta V- and J-gene trimming.

Deletions cut 5 bases from V and 2 bases from J, with 13 bases between. Per germline, CDR1 MNHEY and CDR2 SVGAGI. The CDR3 loop spans 14 amino acids. 13 Jbeta primers and 60 Vbeta primers were used for the PCR. In the original analysis: An analysis performed later counted 72 million or so unique TCR beta chains (roughly 11 million of them shared). Using immunoSEQ multiplex PCR, the repertoire was profiled, and TCRdb retains in-frame clones only, with some absent. The V and J calls and the clone size are those of that table, but D and trimming were determined from the DNA. Its clone listing holds 91,000 or so clones.

The sequence derives from a woman in her 30s in good health and CMV-seronegative. Sequencing input: PBMCs. The rearrangement joins TRBV6-5 to TRBJ2-7; D unclear. CDR3 loop: CASSEGDPAYEQYF. Written as DNA, the CDR3 is TGTGCCAGCAGTGAAGGAGACCCGGCCTACGAGCAGTACTTC.